Following are 18 T cell receptor beta chains from one sample sequenced in a study of identical twins. TCRdb re-analysed the 5' RACE reads in MiXCR, keeping a single row per CDR3 protein. The sample yields approximately 600,000 distinct CDR3 sequences, around 9.6% seen once. The same data also contributed to another study, on yellow fever vaccine responses in identical twins.

The specimen sequenced was PBMCs. The receptors originated from a woman under 30 in good health.

This clonotype was counted between two and nine times. V is TRBV10-3 and J is TRBJ2-7, with D perhaps given as TRBD1 or TRBD2 (5 bases each). This CDR3 region has 13 residues. Trimming shortened V by 8 bases and J by 0 bases, and 11 bases separated the two germline ends. The V gene's germline CDR1 is ENHRY and CDR2 SYGVKD. The DNA of the CDR3 is TGTGCCATCCGAGGGGATAGCTCCTACGAGCAGTACTTC. It yields the protein CAIRGDSSYEQYF.

This rearrangement joins TRBV7-2 to TRBJ2-3; TRBD2 agrees at 9 bases. Trimming at V came to 3 bases and at J to 3 bases, leaving 7 bases not matched to a gene. The CDR3 spans 16 residues. From germline, CDR1 is SGHTA and CDR2 FQGNSA. CDR3 protein: CASSFPQRGVTDTQYF. The CDR3 nucleotides are TGTGCCAGCAGCTTCCCACAGCGGGGGGTTACAGATACGCAGTATTTT.

A few counts support this clonotype. This rearrangement joins TRBV28 to TRBJ2-7, with 8 positions matching TRBD1. Per germline, CDR1 MDHEN and CDR2 SYDVKM. J lost 4 bases, V lost 6 bases, and 8 bases had no gene match. The CDR3 spans 14 residues. CDR3 bases: TGTGCCAGCAGGCCCAGGACAGGGCGTTACGAGCAGTACTTC. This encodes CASRPRTGRYEQYF.

This clonotype appeared a few times. The CDR3 nucleotides are TGTGCCAGCAGCCCTGACAGGGATGAGCAGTTCTTC. Residues: CASSPDRDEQFF. This sequence joins TRBV11-1 and TRBJ2-1; TRBD1 aligns across 7 bases. Looked up from germline, CDR1 is SGHAT and CDR2 is FQDESV (reference sequence). The ends lost 5 bases at V and 8 bases at J; junction bases unmatched: 3. The CDR3 contains 12 residues. The full variable domain, its missing parts supplied by reference TRBV11-1 and TRBJ2-1, is EAEVAQSPRYKITEKSQAVAFWCDPISGHATLYWYRQILGQGPELLVQFQDESVVDDSQLPKDRFSAERLKGVDSTLKIQPAELGDSAMYLCASSPDRDEQFFGPGTRLTVL.

Many counts were recorded for this clonotype. This chain joins TRBV5-1 and TRBJ1-4; D remains unclear. CDR3 size: 14 residues. Germline V gives CDR1 SGHRS, CDR2 YFSETQ. V lost 2 bases to trimming and J lost 3 bases, with 8 bases between them. CDR3: CASSFFGANEKLFF. DNA for the CDR3: TGCGCCAGCAGCTTTTTTGGAGCTAATGAAAAACTGTTTTTT.

Comment on this clonotype: A much larger clone sits a single nucleotide away, making a read error possible. The CDR3 spells CATDSGLETQFF. DNA of the CDR3: TGTGCCACCGACTCCGGTCTAGAGACCCAGTTCTTC. The chain has TRBV15 and TRBJ2-5; D not certain. Judging by the DNA end, TRBJ2-1 fits better; the J call may be wrong. There are 12 residues in the CDR3. Germline V gene data show CDR1 as LNHNV and CDR2 as YYDKDF (reference sequence).

This clonotype occurred a few times. The chain has TRBV24-1 and TRBJ2-2, with unresolved D. The CDR3 loop spans 14 amino acids. V lost 5 bases, J lost 1 base, and 7 bases lay in between. Germline values: CDR1 KGHDR, CDR2 SFDVKD. The CDR3 sequence is CATSGQVNTGELFF. For the CDR3, the DNA is TGTGCCACCAGTGGTCAGGTGAACACCGGGGAGCTGTTTTTT.

This clonotype was recorded a few times. CDR3 residues: CSVELGATYGYTF. The CDR3 DNA sequence: TGCAGCGTTGAGCTGGGGGCTACCTATGGCTACACCTTC. The V gene is TRBV29-1, the J gene TRBJ1-2; the D gene is possibly TRBD1 (6 bases). Looked up from germline, CDR1 is SQVTM and CDR2 is ANQGSEA. Trimming removed 3 bases at V and 4 bases at J, with 12 bases between. CDR3 length equals 13 residues.

There are a few counts of this clonotype. The rearrangement links TRBV7-2 to TRBJ2-3, with a tentative D call TRBD1 (6 bases). Trimming left V 8 bases short and J 3 bases short, with 21 bases between. The CDR3 loop spans 16 amino acids. Germline loops: CDR1 SGHTA, CDR2 FQGNSA. The CDR3 coding sequence is TGTGCCAGCGGCCCCACAGGGATCCCTACGACAGATACGCAGTATTTT. Encoded protein: CASGPTGIPTTDTQYF.

This clonotype was counted at least ten times. The chain couples TRBV3-1 to TRBJ1-5, with 9 bases identical to TRBD1. Germline lookup yields CDR1 LGHDT and CDR2 YNNKEL (reference sequence). V gave up 2 bases and J gave up 10 bases; unmatched junction bases: 6. The CDR3 loop spans 14 amino acids. The CDR3 coding sequence is TGTGCCAGCAGCCAATCGGGACAGGGTCGTCCCCAGCATTTT. Amino acid sequence: CASSQSGQGRPQHF.

This clonotype was counted a few times. This chain links TRBV4-1 with TRBJ1-2; TRBD1 might be the D (6 bases). Trimming removed 1 base from V and 4 bases from J, with 13 bases in between. The CDR3 consists of 15 residues. Germline V gene data show CDR1 as MGHRA and CDR2 as YSYEKL. The CDR3 region has the DNA TGCGCCAGCAGCCAAGCAGGACAGAAGATCTATGGCTACACCTTC. It codes for CASSQAGQKIYGYTF.

This clonotype has a handful of counts. The chain employs TRBV25-1 and TRBJ2-1; 13 bases are shared with TRBD2. V gave up 4 bases and J gave up 5 bases; unmatched junction bases: 8. The germline V gene has CDR1 MGHDK and CDR2 SYGVNS. The CDR3 consists of 17 residues. The CDR3 nucleotides are TGTGCCAGCAGTGGCCGAACCGGGACTAGCGGGAACAATGAGCAGTTCTTC. Translated: CASSGRTGTSGNNEQFF. Complete variable domain (other parts from reference TRBV25-1 and TRBJ2-1): EADIYQTPRYLVIGTGKKITLECSQTMGHDKMYWYQQDPGMELHLIHYSYGVNSTEKGDLSSESTVSRIRTEHFPLTLESARPSHTSQYLCASSGRTGTSGNNEQFFGPGTRLTVL.

In its sample, this clonotype was seen a few times. This sequence joins TRBV11-2 and TRBJ2-3; 8 bases match TRBD1. The CDR3 spans 19 residues. V trimming: 3 bases; J trimming: 0 bases; junction bases outside the gene matches: 14. From germline, CDR1 is SGHAT and CDR2 FQNNGV. The CDR3 here is CASSFPLSGTGSSTDTQYF. In nucleotides, the CDR3 is TGTGCCAGCAGCTTCCCCCTTTCCGGGACAGGCTCTAGCACAGATACGCAGTATTTT.

There are many counts of this clonotype. The genes are TRBV14 and TRBJ2-7; 9 nucleotides align to TRBD1. The CDR3 is 15 residues long. The junction had 10 bases not matched to a gene; V was cut back by 6 bases and J by 4 bases. Looked up from germline, CDR1 is SGHDN and CDR2 is FVKESK. The CDR3 DNA reads as TGTGCCAGCAGTCTCCCGGGACAGGGAATTTACGAGCAGTACTTC. This gives the protein CASSLPGQGIYEQYF.

The CDR3 spells CASSRHRRWGGETDTQYF. The CDR3 DNA is TGCGCCAGCAGCCGACACAGGCGATGGGGAGGAGAAACAGATACGCAGTATTTT. V is TRBV4-3 and J is TRBJ2-3; possible D gene TRBD2, 6 bases. Germline loops: CDR1 LGHNA, CDR2 YSLEER. The CDR3 consists of 18 residues. Between the trimmed V and J ends, which lost 4 bases and 3 bases, there was a span of 23 bases.

This clonotype was picked up many times. The chain is built from TRBV20-1 and TRBJ1-1; 9 nucleotides align to TRBD1. Germline values: CDR1 DFQATT, CDR2 SNEGSKA (reference sequence). With 6 bases clipped from V and 7 bases from J, the junction kept 9 bases outside the gene matches. This CDR3 is built from 13 residues. The CDR3 sequence: CSAPGTGTGEAFF. DNA of the CDR3: TGCAGTGCACCCGGGACAGGGACGGGTGAAGCTTTCTTT.

This clonotype was recorded many times. The chain uses TRBV20-1 and TRBJ2-1; 10 nucleotides align to TRBD2. The length of the CDR3 is 15 residues. The germline V gene encodes CDR1 DFQATT and CDR2 SNEGSKA (reference sequence). V gave up 2 bases and J gave up 4 bases; unmatched junction bases: 5. The CDR3, as DNA: TGCAGTGCTAGAACTCTAGCGGGAGAATACAATGAGCAGTTCTTC. Translating it yields CSARTLAGEYNEQFF.

In this sample, this clonotype turned up a few times. This rearrangement joins TRBV28 to TRBJ2-3; D is undetermined. Germline V gene lookup returns CDR1 MDHEN and CDR2 SYDVKM. The CDR3 spans 15 residues. Trimming left V 3 bases short and J 2 bases short, with 12 bases between. CDR3 region: CASSFGLTYTDTQYF. As DNA, the CDR3 is TGTGCCAGCAGTTTCGGGCTAACCTACACAGATACGCAGTATTTT.